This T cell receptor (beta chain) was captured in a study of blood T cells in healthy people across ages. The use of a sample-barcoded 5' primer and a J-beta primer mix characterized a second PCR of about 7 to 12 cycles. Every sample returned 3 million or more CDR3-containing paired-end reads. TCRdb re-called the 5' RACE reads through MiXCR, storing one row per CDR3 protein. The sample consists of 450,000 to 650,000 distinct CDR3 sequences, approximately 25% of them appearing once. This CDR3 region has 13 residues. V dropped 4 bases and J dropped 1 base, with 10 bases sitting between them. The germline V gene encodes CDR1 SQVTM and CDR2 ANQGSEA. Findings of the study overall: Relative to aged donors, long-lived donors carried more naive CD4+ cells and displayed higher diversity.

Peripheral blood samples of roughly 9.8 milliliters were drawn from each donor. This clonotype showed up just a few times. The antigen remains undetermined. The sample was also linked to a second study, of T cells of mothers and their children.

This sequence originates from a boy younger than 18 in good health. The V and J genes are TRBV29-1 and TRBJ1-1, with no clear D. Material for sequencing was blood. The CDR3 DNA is TGCAGCGTTGGACCGACGGGGAACACTGAAGCTTTCTTT. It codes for CSVGPTGNTEAFF. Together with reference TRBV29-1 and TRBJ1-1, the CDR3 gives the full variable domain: SAVISQKPSRDICQRGTSLTIQCQVDSQVTMMFWYRQQPGQSLTLIATANQGSEATYESGFVIDKFPISRPNLTFSTLTVSNMSPEDSSIYLCSVGPTGNTEAFFGQGTRLTVV.